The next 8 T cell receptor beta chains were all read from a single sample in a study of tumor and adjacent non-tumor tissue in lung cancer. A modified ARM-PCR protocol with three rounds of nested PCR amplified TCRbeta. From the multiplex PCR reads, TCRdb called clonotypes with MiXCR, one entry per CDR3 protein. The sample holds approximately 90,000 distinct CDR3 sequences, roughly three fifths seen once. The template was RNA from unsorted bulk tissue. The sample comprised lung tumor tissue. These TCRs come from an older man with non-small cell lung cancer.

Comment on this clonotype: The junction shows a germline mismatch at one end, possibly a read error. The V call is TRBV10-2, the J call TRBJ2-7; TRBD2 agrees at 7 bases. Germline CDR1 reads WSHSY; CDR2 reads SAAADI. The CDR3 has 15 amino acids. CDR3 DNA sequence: TGCGCCAGCAGGGGGGGGATGGGCAGCTTGAACGAGAAGTACTTC. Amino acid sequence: CASRGGMGSLNEKYF.

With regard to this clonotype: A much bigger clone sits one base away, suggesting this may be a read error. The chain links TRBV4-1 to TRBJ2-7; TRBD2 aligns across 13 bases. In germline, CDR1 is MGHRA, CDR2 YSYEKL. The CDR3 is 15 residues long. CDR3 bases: TGCGCCAGCAGCCTCCGGACTAGCGGGAGTGACGAGCACTACTTC. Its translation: CASSLRTSGSDEHYF.

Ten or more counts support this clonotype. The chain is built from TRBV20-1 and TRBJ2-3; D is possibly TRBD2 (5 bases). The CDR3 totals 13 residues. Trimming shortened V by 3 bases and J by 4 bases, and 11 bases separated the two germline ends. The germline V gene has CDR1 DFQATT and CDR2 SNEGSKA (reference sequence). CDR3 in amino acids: CSASQSRADTQYF. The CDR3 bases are TGCAGTGCTAGTCAGTCGCGGGCAGATACGCAGTATTTT.

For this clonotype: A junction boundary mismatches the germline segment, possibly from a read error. The CDR3 here is CISSLQAGNALSGNAIYF. The CDR3 DNA is TGTATCAGCAGCTTACAAGCAGGGAATGCCCTCTCTGGAAACGCCATATATTTT. This chain uses TRBV11-2 with TRBJ1-3; D perhaps matches TRBD1 (5 bases). This CDR3 comprises 18 residues. Germline V gene lookup returns CDR1 SGHAT and CDR2 FQNNGV. The full variable domain, completed using reference TRBV11-2 and TRBJ1-3, is EAGVAQSPRYKIIEKRQSVAFWCNPISGHATLYWYQQILGQGPKLLIQFQNNGVVDDSQLPKDRFSAERLKGVDSTLKIQPAKLEDSAVYLCISSLQAGNALSGNAIYFGEGSWLTVV.

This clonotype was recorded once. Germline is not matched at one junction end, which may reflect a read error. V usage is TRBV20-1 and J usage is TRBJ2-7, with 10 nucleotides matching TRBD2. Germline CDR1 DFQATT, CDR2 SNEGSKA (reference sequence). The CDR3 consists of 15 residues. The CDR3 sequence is CSAIDGLAEKYEQYF. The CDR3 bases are TGTAGTGCTATAGATGGACTAGCGGAAAAGTACGAGCAGTACTTC.

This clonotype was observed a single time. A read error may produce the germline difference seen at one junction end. This chain's CDR3 is CASSPGGPYEHYF. The CDR3 bases are TGTGCCAGCAGCCCCGGAGGTCCCTACGAGCACTACTTC. This sequence joins TRBV11-2 and TRBJ2-7, with D tentatively TRBD2 (5 bases). This CDR3 spans 13 amino acids. Germline V gene lookup returns CDR1 SGHAT and CDR2 FQNNGV. Variable domain in full (rest from reference TRBV11-2 and TRBJ2-7): EAGVAQSPRYKIIEKRQSVAFWCNPISGHATLYWYQQILGQGPKLLIQFQNNGVVDDSQLPKDRFSAERLKGVDSTLKIQPAKLEDSAVYLCASSPGGPYEHYFGPGTRLTVT.

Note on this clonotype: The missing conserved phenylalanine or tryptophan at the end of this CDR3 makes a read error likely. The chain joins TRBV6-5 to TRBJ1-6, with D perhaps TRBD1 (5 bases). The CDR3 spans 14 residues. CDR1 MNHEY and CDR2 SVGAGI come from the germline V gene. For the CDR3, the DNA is TGTGCCACTTCCTTGATAGGGGAAAATTCGCCCCTCCACATT. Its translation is CATSLIGENSPLHI.

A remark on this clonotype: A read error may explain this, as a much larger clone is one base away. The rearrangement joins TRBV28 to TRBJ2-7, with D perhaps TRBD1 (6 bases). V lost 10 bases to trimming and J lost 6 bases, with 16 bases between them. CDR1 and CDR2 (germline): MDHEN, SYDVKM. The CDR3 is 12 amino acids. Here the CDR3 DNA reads TGTGCCACCTGGGACACCGTAACCGAGCAGTACTTC. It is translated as CATWDTVTEQYF.